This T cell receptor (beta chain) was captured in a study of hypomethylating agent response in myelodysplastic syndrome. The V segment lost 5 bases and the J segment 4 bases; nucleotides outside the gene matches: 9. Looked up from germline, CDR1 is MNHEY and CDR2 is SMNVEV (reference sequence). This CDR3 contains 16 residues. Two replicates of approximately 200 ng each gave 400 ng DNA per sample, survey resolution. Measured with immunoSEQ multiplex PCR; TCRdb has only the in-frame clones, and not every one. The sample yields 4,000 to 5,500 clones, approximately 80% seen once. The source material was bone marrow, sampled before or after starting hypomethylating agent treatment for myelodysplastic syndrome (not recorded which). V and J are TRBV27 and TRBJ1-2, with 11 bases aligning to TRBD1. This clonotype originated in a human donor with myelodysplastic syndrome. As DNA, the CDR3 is TGTGCCAGCAGTGCTTGGGGACAGGGGGGCCTCTATGGCTACACCTTC. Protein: CASSAWGQGGLYGYTF.